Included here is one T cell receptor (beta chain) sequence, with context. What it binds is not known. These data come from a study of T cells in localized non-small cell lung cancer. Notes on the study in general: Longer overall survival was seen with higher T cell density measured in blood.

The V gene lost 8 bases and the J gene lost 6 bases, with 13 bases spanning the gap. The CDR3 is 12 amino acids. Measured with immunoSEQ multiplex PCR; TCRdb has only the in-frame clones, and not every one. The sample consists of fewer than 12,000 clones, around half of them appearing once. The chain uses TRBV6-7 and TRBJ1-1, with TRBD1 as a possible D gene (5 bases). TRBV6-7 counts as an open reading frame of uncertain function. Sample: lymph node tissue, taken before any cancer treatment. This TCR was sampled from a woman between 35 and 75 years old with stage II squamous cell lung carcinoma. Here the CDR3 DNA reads TGTGCCAGCCGAAAGGGGATCGCTGAAGCTTTCTTT. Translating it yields CASRKGIAEAFF.